The next 13 T cell receptor beta chains were all read from a single sample in a study of cytomegalovirus exposure and HLA in healthy donors. The primer mix had 60 Vbeta and 13 Jbeta primers. Repertoires were generated with immunoSEQ multiplex PCR, while TCRdb's copy carries only in-frame clones and drops some. The data show around 170,000 clones, roughly 80% seen once. Sequenced material: PBMCs. The receptors were sampled from a man aged 45 to 65 in good health and CMV-seropositive.

The chain joins TRBV27 to TRBJ2-2; D is undetermined. The CDR3 is 12 residues long. V was cut by 6 bases and J by 3 bases, with 5 bases left in between. Germline assignment: CDR1 MNHEY and CDR2 SMNVEV (reference sequence). The CDR3 sequence: CASRRHTGELFF. The CDR3 region has the DNA TGTGCCAGCAGGAGGCACACCGGGGAGCTGTTTTTT.

The J gene is TRBJ2-3, the V gene TRBV4-1; D ambiguous. Germline-derived CDR1 and CDR2 are MGHRA and YSYEKL. The CDR3 has 14 amino acids. V lost 3 bases and J 2 bases, leaving 9 bases between the germline ends. CDR3: CASSQRMNTDTQYF. In DNA form, the CDR3 reads TGCGCCAGCAGCCAGCGGATGAACACAGATACGCAGTATTTT.

This chain joins TRBV6-4 and TRBJ2-4; D is unclear. The V end was cut by 4 bases, the J end by 0 bases, with 13 bases between. The CDR3 length is 16 residues. Germline V gives CDR1 MRHNA, CDR2 SNTAGT. CDR3 coding DNA: TGTGCCAGCAGTGCCTTTTCTGTCCCAGCCAAAAACATTCAGTACTTC. It translates to CASSAFSVPAKNIQYF.

The chain recombines TRBV30 with TRBJ2-5; 8 bases are a match to TRBD2. J gave up 3 bases and V 3 bases, and 9 bases lay outside the gene matches. The CDR3 has 15 residues. CDR1 is GTSNPN, CDR2 SVGIG, per germline (reference sequence). The CDR3 coding sequence is TGTGCCTGGAGCCTCTCACTAGCGGTAAAAGAGACCCAGTACTTC. Translating it yields CAWSLSLAVKETQYF.

The gene calls are TRBV9 and TRBJ1-4; maybe TRBD1 (6 bases). V lost 5 bases and J lost 13, with 27 bases in between. The CDR3 is 16 amino acids. Germline assignment: CDR1 SGDLS and CDR2 YYNGEE. In DNA, the CDR3 is TGTGCCAGCAGAGACCTTAAAGGGGGGGGGAAACTGTTACTGTTTTTT. Translated: CASRDLKGGGKLLLFF.

This clone was seen only once. The J gene is TRBJ2-1, the V gene TRBV6-1; D possibly corresponds to TRBD1 (5 bases). This CDR3 region has 15 residues. Germline CDR1 and CDR2: MNHNS and SASEGT. The V and J ends lost 6 bases and 0 bases respectively, with 12 bases between them. The CDR3 DNA follows: TGTGCCAGCAGGGCGACAGTTTTCTCCTACAATGAGCAGTTCTTC. It specifies CASRATVFSYNEQFF.

This chain links TRBV4-3 with TRBJ1-2; D is unclear. Between the trimmed V and J ends, which lost 0 bases and 0 bases, there was a span of 5 bases. Germline lookup yields CDR1 LGHNA and CDR2 YSLEER. The CDR3 length is 14 residues. The CDR3 nucleotides read TGCGCCAGCAGCCAAGACCGTGCTAACTATGGCTACACCTTC. This sequence encodes CASSQDRANYGYTF.

The gene calls are TRBV19 and TRBJ2-2, with 8 bases matching TRBD1. Germline V gene lookup returns CDR1 LNHDA and CDR2 SQIVND (reference sequence). Trimming took 7 bases from V and 6 from J; bases not matched to a gene: 7. The CDR3 sequence is 14 residues long. The CDR3 coding sequence is TGTGCCAGTACAAGACAGGGGTACGCCGGGGAGCTGTTTTTT. The encoded protein is CASTRQGYAGELFF.

The rearrangement joins TRBV5-4 to TRBJ1-3; D possibly corresponds to TRBD1 (5 bases). V gave up 4 bases and J gave up 1 base, with 12 bases separating them. This CDR3 is built from 15 residues. Per germline, CDR1 SGHNT and CDR2 YYREEE (reference sequence). The CDR3 sequence: CASSRLQESGNTIYF. CDR3 nucleotides: TGTGCCAGCAGCCGATTACAGGAATCTGGAAACACCATATATTTT.

Here the CDR3 DNA reads TGTGCCAGTACATCAGCAAGCCTATCCGTCGAGGGTTGGGAGACCCAGTACTTC. It is translated as CASTSASLSVEGWETQYF. V gene TRBV28 combines with J gene TRBJ2-5; a possible D gene is TRBD2 (5 bases). The CDR3 is 18 residues long. V dropped 9 bases and J dropped 5 bases, with 31 bases sitting between them. Germline loops: CDR1 MDHEN, CDR2 SYDVKM.

The gene calls are TRBV30 and TRBJ2-7; TRBD2 matches 8 bases. Germline-derived CDR1 and CDR2 are GTSNPN and SVGIG (reference sequence). J was trimmed by 3 bases and V by 2 bases; bases with no gene match: 6. The CDR3 loop spans 14 amino acids. The CDR3, as DNA: TGTGCCTGGAGTAAAAGCGGGGGACACTACGAGCAGTACTTC. Encoded protein: CAWSKSGGHYEQYF.

The chain joins TRBV29-1 to TRBJ1-2; TRBD1 aligns across 7 bases. After removal of 6 bases from V and 6 bases from J, the junction contained 4 bases not matched to a gene. Germline V gives CDR1 SQVTM, CDR2 ANQGSEA. The CDR3 totals 11 residues. The CDR3 region is CSVATGNGYTF. Written as DNA, the CDR3 is TGCAGCGTGGCGACAGGGAATGGCTACACCTTC.

The chain carries TRBV9 and TRBJ1-2; 8 bases line up with TRBD1. There are 14 residues in the CDR3. Germline V CDR1 and CDR2: SGDLS, YYNGEE. Germline trimming cut 3 bases from V and 8 bases from J; bases unmatched to any gene: 9. Here the CDR3 reads CASSASRQGKGYTF. CDR3 in DNA: TGTGCCAGCAGCGCCTCCCGACAGGGGAAAGGCTACACCTTC.